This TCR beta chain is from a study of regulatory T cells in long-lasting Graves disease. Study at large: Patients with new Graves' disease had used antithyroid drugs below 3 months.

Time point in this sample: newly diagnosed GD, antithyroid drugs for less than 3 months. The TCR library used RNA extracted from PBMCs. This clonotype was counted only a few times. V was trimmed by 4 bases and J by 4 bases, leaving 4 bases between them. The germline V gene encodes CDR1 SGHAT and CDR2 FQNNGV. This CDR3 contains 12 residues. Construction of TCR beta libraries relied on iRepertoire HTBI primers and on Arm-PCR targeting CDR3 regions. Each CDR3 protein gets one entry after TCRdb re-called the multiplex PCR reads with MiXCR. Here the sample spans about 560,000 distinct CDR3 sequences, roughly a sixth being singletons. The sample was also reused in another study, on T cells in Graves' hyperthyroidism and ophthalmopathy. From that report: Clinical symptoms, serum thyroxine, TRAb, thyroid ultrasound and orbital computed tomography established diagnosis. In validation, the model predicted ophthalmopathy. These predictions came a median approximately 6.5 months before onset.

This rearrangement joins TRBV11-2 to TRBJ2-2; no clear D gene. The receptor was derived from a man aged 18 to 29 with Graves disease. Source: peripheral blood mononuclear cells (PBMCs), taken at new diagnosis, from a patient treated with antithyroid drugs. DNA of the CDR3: TGTGCCAGCAGCTCCATCACCGGGGAGCTGTTTTTT. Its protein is CASSSITGELFF.